The 7 T cell receptor beta chains below come from one sample, sequenced in a study of T cell changes during pregnancy in multiple sclerosis. Clones were read by immunoSEQ multiplex PCR, and TCRdb kept only the in-frame ones, dropping some. The data contain 55,000 to 70,000 clones, roughly nine tenths of them singletons. The sequencing here drew on peripheral blood, taken in the first trimester of pregnancy. These receptors were obtained from a female donor with multiple sclerosis, enrolled in a pregnancy study.

The CDR3 spells CATGGQGNYGYTF. The DNA of the CDR3 is TGTGCCACCGGGGGACAGGGTAACTATGGCTACACCTTC. The rearrangement uses TRBV19 and TRBJ1-2; the match to TRBD1 covers 9 bases. This CDR3 comprises 13 residues. CDR1 is LNHDA and CDR2 is SQIVND in the germline V gene (reference sequence). Losses at the gene ends were 10 bases for V and 1 base for J; bases not matched to a gene: 4.

The chain joins TRBV13 to TRBJ2-7; 8 nucleotides agree with TRBD1. With 6 bases clipped from V and 2 bases from J, the junction kept 9 bases outside the gene matches. Germline V lookup: CDR1 PRHDT, CDR2 FYEKMQ (reference sequence). The CDR3 is 15 amino acids. The CDR3 reads CASSYGTGLPYEQYF. The CDR3 nucleotides read TGTGCCAGCAGTTACGGGACAGGCCTCCCCTACGAGCAGTACTTC.

The chain uses TRBV7-6 and TRBJ2-7, with a tentative D call TRBD2 (5 bases). CDR3 length: 18 amino acids. Trimming left V 5 bases short and J 6 bases short, with 29 bases between. Germline V gene lookup returns CDR1 SGHVS and CDR2 FNYEAQ. The CDR3 nucleotides are TGTGCCAGCAGCGCCACTGGAGGATCCCAGCCCCTTCCTTCCGAGCAGTACTTC. The encoded protein is CASSATGGSQPLPSEQYF.

V is TRBV25-1 and J is TRBJ2-1, with 8 bases lining up with TRBD1. The junction had 10 bases not matched to a gene; V was cut back by 5 bases and J by 4 bases. This CDR3 spans 16 amino acids. Germline V gene data show CDR1 as MGHDK and CDR2 as SYGVNS. The CDR3 nucleotides read TGTGCCAGCAGTCATAGACAGGGGAAGAGGTACAATGAGCAGTTCTTC. It specifies CASSHRQGKRYNEQFF. Looking up the rest from reference TRBV25-1 and TRBJ2-1 gives the full variable domain: EADIYQTPRYLVIGTGKKITLECSQTMGHDKMYWYQQDPGMELHLIHYSYGVNSTEKGDLSSESTVSRIRTEHFPLTLESARPSHTSQYLCASSHRQGKRYNEQFFGPGTRLTVL.

The chain links TRBV19 to TRBJ1-5; 8 nucleotides align to TRBD1. Trimming removed 3 bases from V and 2 bases from J; junction bases left unmatched: 6. The CDR3 extends over 16 amino acids. Germline values: CDR1 LNHDA, CDR2 SQIVND (reference sequence). In nucleotides, the CDR3 is TGTGCCAGTAGTATGTTACAGGGGGATGGCAATCAGCCCCAGCATTTT. It translates to CASSMLQGDGNQPQHF.

This chain uses TRBV4-3 with TRBJ1-1, with 7 bases that match TRBD1. The CDR3 loop spans 14 amino acids. Germline V gives CDR1 LGHNA, CDR2 YSLEER. V trimming: 8 bases; J trimming: 4 bases; junction bases outside the gene matches: 10. The CDR3 bases are TGCGCCAGCGGGCCAGGGGGTTTGGGCACTGAAGCTTTCTTT. Protein product: CASGPGGLGTEAFF.

The V and J genes are TRBV18 and TRBJ2-3; 10 bases agree with TRBD1. The germline V gene encodes CDR1 KGHSH and CDR2 LQKENI. V lost 2 bases to trimming and J lost 4 bases; unmatched junction nucleotides: 6. The CDR3 has 16 amino acids. The CDR3 spells CASSPVRQGAADTQYF. Here the CDR3 DNA reads TGTGCCAGCTCACCAGTGAGACAGGGGGCGGCAGATACGCAGTATTTT.